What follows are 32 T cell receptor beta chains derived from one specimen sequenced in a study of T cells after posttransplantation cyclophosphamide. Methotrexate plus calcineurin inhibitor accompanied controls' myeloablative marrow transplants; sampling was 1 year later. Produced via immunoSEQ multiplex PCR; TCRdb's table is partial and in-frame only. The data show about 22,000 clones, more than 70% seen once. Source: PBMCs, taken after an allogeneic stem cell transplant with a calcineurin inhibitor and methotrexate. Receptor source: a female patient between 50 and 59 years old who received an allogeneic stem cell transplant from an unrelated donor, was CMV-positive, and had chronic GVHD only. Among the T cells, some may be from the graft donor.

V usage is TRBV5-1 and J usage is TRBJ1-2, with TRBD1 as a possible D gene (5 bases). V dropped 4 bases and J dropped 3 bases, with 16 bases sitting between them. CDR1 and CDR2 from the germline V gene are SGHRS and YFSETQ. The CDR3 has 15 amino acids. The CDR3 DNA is TGCGCCAGCAGCCGGGACTTACCAGAGGACTATGGCTACACCTTC. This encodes CASSRDLPEDYGYTF. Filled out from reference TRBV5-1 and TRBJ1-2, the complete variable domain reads KAGVTQTPRYLIKTRGQQVTLSCSPISGHRSVSWYQQTPGQGLQFLFEYFSETQRNKGNFPGRFSGRQFSNSRSEMNVSTLELGDSALYLCASSRDLPEDYGYTFGSGTRLTVV.

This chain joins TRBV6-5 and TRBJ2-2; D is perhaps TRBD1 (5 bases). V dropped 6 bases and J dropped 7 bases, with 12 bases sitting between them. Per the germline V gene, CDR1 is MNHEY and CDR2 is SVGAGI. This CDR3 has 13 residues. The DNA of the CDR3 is TGTGCCAGCAGCACCAGGGATGGCGGGGAGCTGTTTTTT. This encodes CASSTRDGGELFF.

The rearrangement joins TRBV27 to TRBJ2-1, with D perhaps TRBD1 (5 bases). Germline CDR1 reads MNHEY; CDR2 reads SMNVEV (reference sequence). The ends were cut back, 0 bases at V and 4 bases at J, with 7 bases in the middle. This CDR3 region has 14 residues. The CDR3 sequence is CASSLSQGYNEQFF. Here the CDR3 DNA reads TGTGCCAGCAGTTTATCGCAGGGATACAATGAGCAGTTCTTC.

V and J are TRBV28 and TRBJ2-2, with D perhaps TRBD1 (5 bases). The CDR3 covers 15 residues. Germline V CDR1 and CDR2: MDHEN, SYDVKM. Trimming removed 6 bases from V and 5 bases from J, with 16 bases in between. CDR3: CASSRGHRRTGELFF. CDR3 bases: TGTGCCAGCAGCCGAGGACACCGAAGGACCGGGGAGCTGTTTTTT.

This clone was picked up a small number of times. Here the CDR3 reads CASSLAVGPNMNTEAFF. The CDR3 DNA is TGTGCCAGCAGCTTAGCGGTGGGCCCTAACATGAACACTGAAGCTTTCTTT. The chain joins TRBV7-9 to TRBJ1-1; unclear D gene. The CDR3 loop spans 17 amino acids. CDR1 and CDR2 (germline): SEHNR, FQNEAQ (reference sequence). Trimming left V 0 bases short and J 0 bases short, with 14 bases between.

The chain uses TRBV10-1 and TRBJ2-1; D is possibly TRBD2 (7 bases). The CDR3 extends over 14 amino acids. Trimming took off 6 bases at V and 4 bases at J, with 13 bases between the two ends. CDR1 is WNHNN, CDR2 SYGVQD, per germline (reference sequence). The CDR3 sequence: CASSLGGGYNEQFF. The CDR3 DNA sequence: TGCGCCAGCAGCCTAGGGGGAGGGTACAATGAGCAGTTCTTC.

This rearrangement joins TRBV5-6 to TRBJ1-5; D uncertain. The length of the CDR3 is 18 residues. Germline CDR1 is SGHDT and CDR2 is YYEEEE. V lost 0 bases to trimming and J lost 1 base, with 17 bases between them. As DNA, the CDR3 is TGTGCCAGCAGCTTGGCCTCGGCAGGCGTATGGAGCAATCAGCCCCAGCATTTT. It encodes CASSLASAGVWSNQPQHF.

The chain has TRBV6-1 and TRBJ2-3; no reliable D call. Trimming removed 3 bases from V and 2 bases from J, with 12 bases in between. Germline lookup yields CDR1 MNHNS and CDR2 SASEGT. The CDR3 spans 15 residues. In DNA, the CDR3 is TGTGCCAGCAGTGACTGGTTTGGCCACACAGATACGCAGTATTTT. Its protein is CASSDWFGHTDTQYF.

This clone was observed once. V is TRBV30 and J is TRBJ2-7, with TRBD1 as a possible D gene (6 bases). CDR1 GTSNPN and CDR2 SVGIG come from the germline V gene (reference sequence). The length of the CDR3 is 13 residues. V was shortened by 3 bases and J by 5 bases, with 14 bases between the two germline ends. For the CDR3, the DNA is TGTGCCTGGAGAAAAACAGGGAACCACGAGCAGTACTTC. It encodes CAWRKTGNHEQYF.

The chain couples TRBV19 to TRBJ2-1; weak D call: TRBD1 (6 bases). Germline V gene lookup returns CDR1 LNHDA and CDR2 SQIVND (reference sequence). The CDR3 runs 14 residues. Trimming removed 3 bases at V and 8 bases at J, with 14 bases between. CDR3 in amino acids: CASSIRGPGDEQFF. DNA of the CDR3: TGTGCCAGTAGTATCAGGGGCCCAGGAGATGAGCAGTTCTTC.

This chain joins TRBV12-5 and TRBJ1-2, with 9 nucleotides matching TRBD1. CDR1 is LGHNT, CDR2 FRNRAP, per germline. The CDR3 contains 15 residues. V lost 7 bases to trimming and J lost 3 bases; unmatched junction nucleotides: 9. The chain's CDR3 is CASAAPDRGHYGYTF. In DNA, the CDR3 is TGTGCTAGTGCCGCCCCGGACAGGGGCCACTATGGCTACACCTTC.

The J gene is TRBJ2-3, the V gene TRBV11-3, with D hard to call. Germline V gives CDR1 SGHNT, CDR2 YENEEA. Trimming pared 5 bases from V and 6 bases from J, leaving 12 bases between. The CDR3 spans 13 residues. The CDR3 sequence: CASSISRVDTQYF. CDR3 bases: TGTGCCAGCAGCATCTCGCGCGTTGATACGCAGTATTTT.

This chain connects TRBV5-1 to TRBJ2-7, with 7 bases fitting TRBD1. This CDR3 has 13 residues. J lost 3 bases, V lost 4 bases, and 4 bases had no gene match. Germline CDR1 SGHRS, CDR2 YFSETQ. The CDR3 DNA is TGCGCCAGCAGCCCGGGACAGAACTACGAGCAGTACTTC. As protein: CASSPGQNYEQYF.

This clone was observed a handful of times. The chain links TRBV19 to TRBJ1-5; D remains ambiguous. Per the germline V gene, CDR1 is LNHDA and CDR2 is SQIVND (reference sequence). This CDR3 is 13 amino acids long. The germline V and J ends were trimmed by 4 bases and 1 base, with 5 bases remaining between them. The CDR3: CASSTVSNQPQHF. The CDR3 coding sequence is TGTGCCAGTAGTACGGTAAGCAATCAGCCCCAGCATTTT.

CDR3 nucleotides: TGTGCCAGCTCTTCAAACAGGGCAGGGACCACTGAAGCTTTCTTT. It specifies CASSSNRAGTTEAFF. This sequence joins TRBV18 and TRBJ1-1, with D tentatively TRBD1 (6 bases). The length of the CDR3 is 15 residues. Looked up from germline, CDR1 is KGHSH and CDR2 is LQKENI. Trimming left V 6 bases short and J 4 bases short, with 18 bases between.

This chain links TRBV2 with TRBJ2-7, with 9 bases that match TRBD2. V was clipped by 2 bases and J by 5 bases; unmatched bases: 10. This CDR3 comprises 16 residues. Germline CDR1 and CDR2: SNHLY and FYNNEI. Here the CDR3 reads CASSERSGVAGDEQYF. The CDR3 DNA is TGTGCCAGCAGTGAACGAAGTGGGGTAGCGGGAGACGAGCAGTACTTC. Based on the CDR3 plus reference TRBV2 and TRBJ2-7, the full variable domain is EPEVTQTPSHQVTQMGQEVILRCVPISNHLYFYWYRQILGQKVEFLVSFYNNEISEKSEIFDDQFSVERPDGSNFTLKIRSTKLEDSAMYFCASSERSGVAGDEQYFGPGTRLTVT.

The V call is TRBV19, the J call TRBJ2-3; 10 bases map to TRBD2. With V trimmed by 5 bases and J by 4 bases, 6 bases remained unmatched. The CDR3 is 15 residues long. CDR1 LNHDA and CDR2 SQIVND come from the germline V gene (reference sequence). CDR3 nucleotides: TGTGCCAGTAGTCCTAGCGGGAGCACGGCAGATACGCAGTATTTT. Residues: CASSPSGSTADTQYF.

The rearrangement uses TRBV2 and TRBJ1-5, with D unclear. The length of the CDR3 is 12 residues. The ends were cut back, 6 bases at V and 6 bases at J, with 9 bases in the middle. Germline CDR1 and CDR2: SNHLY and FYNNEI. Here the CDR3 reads CASSGRVQPQHF. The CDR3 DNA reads TGTGCCAGCAGCGGGAGGGTTCAGCCCCAGCATTTT.

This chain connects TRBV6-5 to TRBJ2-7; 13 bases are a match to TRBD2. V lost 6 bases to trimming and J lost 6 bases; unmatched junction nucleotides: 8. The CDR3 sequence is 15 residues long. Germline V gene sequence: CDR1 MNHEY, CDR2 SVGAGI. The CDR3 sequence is CASRPTRTSGSEQYF. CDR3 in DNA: TGTGCCAGCAGGCCTACGCGGACTAGCGGGAGCGAGCAGTACTTC.

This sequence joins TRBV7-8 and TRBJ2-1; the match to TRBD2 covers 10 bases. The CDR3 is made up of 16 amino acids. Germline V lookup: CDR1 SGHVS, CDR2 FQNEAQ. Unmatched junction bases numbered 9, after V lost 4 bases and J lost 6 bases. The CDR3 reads CASSWGTSGNRNEQFF. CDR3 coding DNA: TGTGCCAGCAGCTGGGGTACTAGCGGGAACCGCAATGAGCAGTTCTTC. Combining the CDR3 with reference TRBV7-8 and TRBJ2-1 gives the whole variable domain GAGVSQSPRYKVAKRGQDVALRCDPISGHVSLFWYQQALGQGPEFLTYFQNEAQLDKSGLPSDRFFAERPEGSVSTLKIQRTQQEDSAVYLCASSWGTSGNRNEQFFGPGTRLTVL.

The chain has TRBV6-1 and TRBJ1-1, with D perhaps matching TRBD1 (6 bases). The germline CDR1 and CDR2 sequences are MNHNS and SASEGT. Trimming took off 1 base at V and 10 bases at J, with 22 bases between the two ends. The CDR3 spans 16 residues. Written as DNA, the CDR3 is TGTGCCAGCAGTGAAGTATACATCTCTGGGAAGGGGGTAGCTTTCTTT. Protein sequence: CASSEVYISGKGVAFF.

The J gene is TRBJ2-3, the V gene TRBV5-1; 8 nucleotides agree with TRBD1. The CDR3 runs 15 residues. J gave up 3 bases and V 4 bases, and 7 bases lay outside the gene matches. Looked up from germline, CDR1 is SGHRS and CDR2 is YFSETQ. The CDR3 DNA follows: TGCGCCAGCAGCGTCCAGGGGGCTGAGACAGATACGCAGTATTTT. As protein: CASSVQGAETDTQYF.

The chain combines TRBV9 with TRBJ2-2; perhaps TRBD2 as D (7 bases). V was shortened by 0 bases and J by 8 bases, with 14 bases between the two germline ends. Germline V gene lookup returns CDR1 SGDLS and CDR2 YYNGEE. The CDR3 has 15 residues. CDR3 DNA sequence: TGTGCCAGCAGCGTAGTTGGGGGGGGCGCGGGGGAGCTGTTTTTT. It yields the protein CASSVVGGGAGELFF.

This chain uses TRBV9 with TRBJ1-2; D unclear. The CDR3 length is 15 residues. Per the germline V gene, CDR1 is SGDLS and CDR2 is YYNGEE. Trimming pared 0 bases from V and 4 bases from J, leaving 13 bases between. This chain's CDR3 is CASSVAVARPYGYTF. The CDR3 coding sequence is TGTGCCAGCAGCGTAGCCGTGGCCAGGCCCTATGGCTACACCTTC.

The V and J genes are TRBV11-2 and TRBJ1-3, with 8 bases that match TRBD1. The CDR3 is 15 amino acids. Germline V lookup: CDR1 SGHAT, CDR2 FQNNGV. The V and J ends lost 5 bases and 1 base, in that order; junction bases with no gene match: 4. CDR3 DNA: TGTGCCAGCAGCATGGACAGGGTATCTGGAAACACCATATATTTT. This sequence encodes CASSMDRVSGNTIYF.

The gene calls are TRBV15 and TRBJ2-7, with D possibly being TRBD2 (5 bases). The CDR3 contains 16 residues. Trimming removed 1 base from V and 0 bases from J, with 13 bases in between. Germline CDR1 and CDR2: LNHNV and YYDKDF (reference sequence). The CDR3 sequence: CATSRGGASGSYEQYF. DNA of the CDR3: TGTGCCACCAGCAGAGGGGGAGCGTCCGGCTCCTACGAGCAGTACTTC.

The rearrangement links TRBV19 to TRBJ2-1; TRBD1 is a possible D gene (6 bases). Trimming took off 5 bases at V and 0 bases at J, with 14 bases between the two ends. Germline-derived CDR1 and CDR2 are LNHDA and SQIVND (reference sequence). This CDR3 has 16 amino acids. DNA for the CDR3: TGTGCCAGTAGTCCACGACAGGAGAACTCCTACAATGAGCAGTTCTTC. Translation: CASSPRQENSYNEQFF.

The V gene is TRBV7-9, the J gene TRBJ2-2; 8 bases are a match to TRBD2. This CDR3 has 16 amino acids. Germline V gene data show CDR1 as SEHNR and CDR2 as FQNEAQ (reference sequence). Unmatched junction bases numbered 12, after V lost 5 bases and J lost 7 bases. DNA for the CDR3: TGTGCCAGCAGCCCAGAGCGGGAGAGGTGGGACGGGGAGCTGTTTTTT. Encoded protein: CASSPERERWDGELFF.

CDR3: CASSIVARGNTEAFF. The CDR3 DNA reads TGTGCCAGTAGTATAGTCGCCAGGGGGAATACTGAAGCTTTCTTT. This chain joins TRBV19 and TRBJ1-1, with TRBD1 matching over 7 bases. Germline trimming cut 1 base from V and 5 bases from J; bases unmatched to any gene: 7. The germline gives CDR1 LNHDA, CDR2 SQIVND (reference sequence). The CDR3 spans 15 residues.

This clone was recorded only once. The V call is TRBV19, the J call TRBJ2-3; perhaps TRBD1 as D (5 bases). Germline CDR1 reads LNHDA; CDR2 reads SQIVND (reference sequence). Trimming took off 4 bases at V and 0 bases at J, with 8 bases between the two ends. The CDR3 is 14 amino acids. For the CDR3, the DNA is TGTGCCAGTAGTAACCCAGGGAGCACAGATACGCAGTATTTT. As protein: CASSNPGSTDTQYF.

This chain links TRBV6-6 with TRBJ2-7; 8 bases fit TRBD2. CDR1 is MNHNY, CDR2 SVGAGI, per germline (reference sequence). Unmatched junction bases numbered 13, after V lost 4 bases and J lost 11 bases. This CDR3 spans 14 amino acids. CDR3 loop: CASSSSPREGWEYF. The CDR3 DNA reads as TGTGCCAGCAGTTCGTCCCCTCGGGAGGGCTGGGAGTACTTC.

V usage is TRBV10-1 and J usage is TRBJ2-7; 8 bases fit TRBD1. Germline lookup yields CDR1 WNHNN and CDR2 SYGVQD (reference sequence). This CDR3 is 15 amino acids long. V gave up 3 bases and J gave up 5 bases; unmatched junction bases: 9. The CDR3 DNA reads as TGCGCCAGCAGTGAACTACAGGGGGTTAGGAACGAGCAGTACTTC. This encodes CASSELQGVRNEQYF.